This T cell receptor beta chain was identified during a study of OX40 agonist ivuxolimab in advanced cancers. TCRdb's table, derived via immunoSEQ multiplex PCR, lists solely in-frame clones and lacks some. This table has more than 85,000 clones, about 90% appearing once. Overall study findings and caveats: CD8+ T cells averaged more expanded clones than CD4+.

This clone showed up just a few times. Its antigen remains unknown. There are 13 residues in the CDR3. Losses at the gene ends were 3 bases for V and 5 bases for J; bases not matched to a gene: 2. Germline V gene data show CDR1 as SGHNT and CDR2 as YENEEA. Sequenced here: CD4+ or CD8+ T cells sorted from blood, sampled in a trial of the OX40 agonist ivuxolimab. The clonotype comes from an adult with an advanced solid tumor such as melanoma, head and neck, liver or kidney cancer. The chain has TRBV11-3 and TRBJ2-5; 8 positions agree with TRBD2. The CDR3 DNA sequence: TGTGCCAGCAGCTTTACGGGGGGGGAGACCCAGTACTTC. Translating gives CASSFTGGETQYF.